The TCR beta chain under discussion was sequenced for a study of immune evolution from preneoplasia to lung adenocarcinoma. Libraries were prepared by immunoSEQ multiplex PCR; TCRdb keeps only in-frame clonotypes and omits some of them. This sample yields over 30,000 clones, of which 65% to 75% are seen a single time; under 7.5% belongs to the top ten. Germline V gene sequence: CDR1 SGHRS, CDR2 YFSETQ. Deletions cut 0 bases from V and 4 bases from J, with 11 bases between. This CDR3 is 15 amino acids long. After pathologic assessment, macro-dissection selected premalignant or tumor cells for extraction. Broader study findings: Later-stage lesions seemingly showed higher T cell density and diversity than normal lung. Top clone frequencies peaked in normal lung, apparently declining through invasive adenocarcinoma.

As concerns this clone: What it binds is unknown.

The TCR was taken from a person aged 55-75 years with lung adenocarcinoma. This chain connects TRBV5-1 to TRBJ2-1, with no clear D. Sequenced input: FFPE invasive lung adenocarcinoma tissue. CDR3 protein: CASSLANLGYNEQFF. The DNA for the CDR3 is TGCGCCAGCAGCTTGGCCAACTTGGGGTACAATGAGCAGTTCTTC.